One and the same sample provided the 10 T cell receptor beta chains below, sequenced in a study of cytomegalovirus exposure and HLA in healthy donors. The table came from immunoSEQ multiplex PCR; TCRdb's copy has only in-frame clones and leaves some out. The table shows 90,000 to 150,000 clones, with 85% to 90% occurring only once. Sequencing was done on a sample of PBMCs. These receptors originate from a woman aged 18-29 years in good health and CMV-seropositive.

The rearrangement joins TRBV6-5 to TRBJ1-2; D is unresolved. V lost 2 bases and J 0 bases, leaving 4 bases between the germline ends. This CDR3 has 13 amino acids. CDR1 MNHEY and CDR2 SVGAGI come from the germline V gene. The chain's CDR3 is CASSYEPNYGYTF. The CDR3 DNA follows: TGTGCCAGCAGTTACGAGCCTAACTATGGCTACACCTTC.

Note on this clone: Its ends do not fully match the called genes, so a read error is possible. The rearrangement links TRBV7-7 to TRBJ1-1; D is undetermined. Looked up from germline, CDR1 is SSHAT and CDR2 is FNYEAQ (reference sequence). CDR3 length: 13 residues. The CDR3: CASSLLENTEAFF. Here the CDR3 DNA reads TGTGCTAGCAGCTTATTAGAGAACACTGAAGCTTTCTTT.

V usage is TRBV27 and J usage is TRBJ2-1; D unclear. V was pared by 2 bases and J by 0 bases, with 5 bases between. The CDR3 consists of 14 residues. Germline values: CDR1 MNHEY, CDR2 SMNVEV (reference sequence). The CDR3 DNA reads TGTGCCAGCAGTTTAACGAGCTCCTACAATGAGCAGTTCTTC. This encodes CASSLTSSYNEQFF.

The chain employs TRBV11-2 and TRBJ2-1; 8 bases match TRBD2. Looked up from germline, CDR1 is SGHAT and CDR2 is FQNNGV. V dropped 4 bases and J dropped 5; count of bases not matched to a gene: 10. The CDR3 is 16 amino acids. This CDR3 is CASSSPGSGSDNEQFF. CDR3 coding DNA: TGTGCCAGCAGCTCCCCCGGGAGCGGGAGCGACAATGAGCAGTTCTTC.

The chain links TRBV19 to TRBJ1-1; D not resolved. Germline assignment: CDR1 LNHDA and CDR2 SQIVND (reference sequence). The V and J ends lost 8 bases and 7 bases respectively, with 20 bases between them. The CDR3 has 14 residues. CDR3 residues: CASDSRDFPIEAFF. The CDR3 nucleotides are TGTGCCAGTGACTCGAGAGACTTTCCCATTGAAGCTTTCTTT.

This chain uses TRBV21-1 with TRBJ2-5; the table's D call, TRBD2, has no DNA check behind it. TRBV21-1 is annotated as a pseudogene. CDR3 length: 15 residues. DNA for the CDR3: TGTGCCAGCAGCAAAGGACTAGCGGGAGAAGAGACCCAGTACTTC. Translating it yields CASSKGLAGEETQYF.

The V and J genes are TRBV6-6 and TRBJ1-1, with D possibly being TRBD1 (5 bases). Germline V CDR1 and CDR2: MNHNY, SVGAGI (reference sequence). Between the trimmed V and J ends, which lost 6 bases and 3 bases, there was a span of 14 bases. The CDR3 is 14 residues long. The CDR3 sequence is CASSQREGYTEAFF. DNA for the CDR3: TGTGCCAGCAGCCAAAGGGAGGGGTACACTGAAGCTTTCTTT.

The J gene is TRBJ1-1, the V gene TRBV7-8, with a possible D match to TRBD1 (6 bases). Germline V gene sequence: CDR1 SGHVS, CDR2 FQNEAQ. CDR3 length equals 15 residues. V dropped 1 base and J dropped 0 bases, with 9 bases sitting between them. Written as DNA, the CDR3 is TGTGCCAGCAGCTTAGAGGACAGACTGAACACTGAAGCTTTCTTT. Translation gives CASSLEDRLNTEAFF.

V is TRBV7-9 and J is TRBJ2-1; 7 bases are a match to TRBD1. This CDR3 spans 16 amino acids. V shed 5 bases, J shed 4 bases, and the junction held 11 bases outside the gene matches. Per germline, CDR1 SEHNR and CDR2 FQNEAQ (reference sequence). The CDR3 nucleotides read TGTGCCAGCAGCCCAGTGACAGGGCACATTTACAATGAGCAGTTCTTC. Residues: CASSPVTGHIYNEQFF.

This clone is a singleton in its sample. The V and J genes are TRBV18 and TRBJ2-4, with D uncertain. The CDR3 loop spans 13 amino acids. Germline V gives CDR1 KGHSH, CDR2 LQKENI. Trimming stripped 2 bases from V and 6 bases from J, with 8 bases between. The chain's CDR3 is CASSPMGLNIQYF. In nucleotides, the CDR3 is TGTGCCAGCTCACCAATGGGCTTAAACATTCAGTACTTC.